Presented here are 22 T cell receptor beta chains from one specimen sequenced in a study of human T cells and chemical hapten exposure. Time point in this sample: patch test 3, about 24 weeks after DPC sensitization. Stated treatment: therapeutic diphenylcyclopropenone sensitization with weekly scalp DPC. Before extraction, the whole blood was not fractionated, and total RNA was taken from it. TCRdb re-analysed the RACE reads in MiXCR, keeping a single row per CDR3 protein. The sample yields some 36,000 distinct CDR3 sequences, more than 8% seen once. Source: whole blood, taken in connection with sensitization to the hapten diphenylcyclopropenone (DPC). These receptors were collected from a man between 45 and 60 years old with alopecia areata. Some clones in this sample may be carry-over from other donors' samples.

The rearrangement uses TRBV28 and TRBJ2-2; tentatively, D is TRBD2 (5 bases). Between the trimmed V and J ends, which lost 10 bases and 1 base, there was a span of 10 bases. CDR1 and CDR2 from the germline V gene are MDHEN and SYDVKM. There are 13 residues in the CDR3. The CDR3 here is CATLGVNTGELFF. Here the CDR3 DNA reads TGTGCCACCCTCGGGGTGAACACCGGGGAGCTGTTTTTT.

The chain joins TRBV18 to TRBJ2-2; 7 nucleotides line up with TRBD1. Trimming removed 6 bases from V and 3 bases from J; junction bases left unmatched: 13. This CDR3 has 17 residues. CDR1 is KGHSH and CDR2 is LQKENI in the germline V gene. CDR3: CASSPHTEGAHTGELFF. The CDR3 DNA is TGTGCCAGCTCGCCCCATACAGAGGGGGCGCACACCGGGGAGCTGTTTTTT. The full variable domain, rest sourced from reference TRBV18 and TRBJ2-2, is NAGVMQNPRHLVRRRGQEARLRCSPMKGHSHVYWYRQLPEEGLKFMVYLQKENIIDESGMPKERFSAEFPKEGPSILRIQQVVRGDSAAYFCASSPHTEGAHTGELFFGEGSRLTVL.

The CDR3 here is CATSGVQGASYNEQFF. DNA for the CDR3: TGTGCCACCAGTGGGGTACAGGGGGCATCCTACAATGAGCAGTTCTTC. The gene calls are TRBV24-1 and TRBJ2-1; the match to TRBD1 covers 9 bases. V was clipped by 5 bases and J by 1 base; unmatched bases: 5. The CDR3 is 16 amino acids. CDR1 is KGHDR and CDR2 is SFDVKD in the germline V gene.

The chain uses TRBV28 and TRBJ2-7; perhaps TRBD2 as D (5 bases). This CDR3 is 14 amino acids long. Per germline, CDR1 MDHEN and CDR2 SYDVKM. V gave up 2 bases and J gave up 7 bases, with 15 bases separating them. In DNA form, the CDR3 reads TGTGCCAGCAGTTTAGGGCGGGTGGAAGGGGAGCAGTACTTC. It codes for CASSLGRVEGEQYF.

This clonotype turned up a few times. The chain joins TRBV7-3 to TRBJ2-1, with D perhaps matching TRBD2 (5 bases). Germline-derived CDR1 and CDR2 are SGHTA and FQGTGA. The CDR3 runs 14 residues. The V and J ends lost 2 bases and 8 bases respectively, with 13 bases between them. The CDR3 loop reads CASSLLSGIHEQFF. CDR3 in DNA: TGTGCCAGCAGCTTATTATCGGGAATCCATGAGCAGTTCTTC.

This clonotype appeared a few times. The rearrangement links TRBV7-2 to TRBJ2-1; 9 nucleotides align to TRBD2. After removal of 0 bases from V and 10 bases from J, the junction contained 7 bases not matched to a gene. The CDR3 length is 15 residues. The germline gives CDR1 SGHTA, CDR2 FQGNSA. Here the CDR3 reads CASSLAGGRGREQFF. Here the CDR3 DNA reads TGTGCCAGCAGCTTAGCTGGCGGGAGGGGCCGGGAGCAGTTCTTC.

The rearrangement links TRBV10-1 to TRBJ2-1; 11 nucleotides line up with TRBD2. The germline CDR1 and CDR2 sequences are WNHNN and SYGVQD (reference sequence). Losses at the gene ends were 2 bases for V and 7 bases for J; bases not matched to a gene: 4. The CDR3 runs 15 residues. This chain's CDR3 is CASSEGLAGRNEQFF. The CDR3 nucleotides are TGCGCCAGCAGTGAGGGACTAGCGGGTCGTAATGAGCAGTTCTTC.

This clonotype was detected many times. This chain joins TRBV7-9 and TRBJ2-3, with 14 nucleotides matching TRBD2. The junction had 1 base not matched to a gene; V was cut back by 5 bases and J by 0 bases. The CDR3 extends over 16 amino acids. The germline gives CDR1 SEHNR, CDR2 FQNEAQ (reference sequence). As DNA, the CDR3 is TGTGCCAGCAGCGGGACTAGCGGGAGCAGCACAGATACGCAGTATTTT. Protein product: CASSGTSGSSTDTQYF.

At least ten counts were recorded for this clonotype. The chain is built from TRBV7-9 and TRBJ2-6, with TRBD1 matching 10 bases. Germline V CDR1 and CDR2: SEHNR, FQNEAQ (reference sequence). The CDR3 runs 18 residues. The V segment lost 4 bases and the J segment 0 bases; nucleotides outside the gene matches: 6. The CDR3 coding sequence is TGTGCCAGCAGCTCGTTTGGGGACAGGGGCTCTGGGGCCAACGTCCTGACTTTC. The encoded protein is CASSSFGDRGSGANVLTF.

This clonotype was observed a handful of times. This chain joins TRBV29-1 and TRBJ1-4; no clear D. CDR3 length: 13 amino acids. The germline V and J ends were trimmed by 4 bases and 0 bases, with 6 bases remaining between them. CDR1 is SQVTM and CDR2 is ANQGSEA in the germline V gene. In nucleotides, the CDR3 is TGCAGCGTTGTTTTAGCAACTAATGAAAAACTGTTTTTT. Protein sequence: CSVVLATNEKLFF.

Only a few counts were recorded for this clonotype. The rearrangement joins TRBV29-1 to TRBJ2-3; TRBD1 matches 10 bases. J was trimmed by 3 bases and V by 3 bases; bases with no gene match: 0. Germline V gives CDR1 SQVTM, CDR2 ANQGSEA. This CDR3 region has 13 residues. The CDR3 reads CSVEGQGTDTQYF. The CDR3 DNA reads as TGCAGCGTTGAGGGACAGGGGACAGATACGCAGTATTTT.

This clonotype was seen many times. This chain joins TRBV20-1 and TRBJ2-7, with D unclear. The CDR3 extends over 8 amino acids. V lost 7 bases to trimming and J lost 5 bases, with 3 bases between them. CDR1 and CDR2 (germline): DFQATT, SNEGSKA (reference sequence). CDR3 amino acids: CSEDEQYF. For the CDR3, the DNA is TGCAGTGAGGACGAGCAGTACTTC.

This clonotype is deemed medium-sized. The rearrangement links TRBV11-2 to TRBJ2-5; no reliable D call. Deletions cut 2 bases from V and 1 base from J, with 5 bases between. The length of the CDR3 is 13 residues. Germline CDR1 is SGHAT and CDR2 is FQNNGV. The CDR3 region is CASSLNSQETQYF. The DNA of the CDR3 is TGTGCCAGCAGCTTAAACAGCCAAGAGACCCAGTACTTC.

Many counts were recorded for this clonotype. V and J are TRBV6-1 and TRBJ1-1, with D possibly TRBD1 on 6 matching bases. Trimming took 7 bases from V and 3 from J, leaving 12 bases between them. Germline-derived CDR1 and CDR2 are MNHNS and SASEGT. This CDR3 spans 13 amino acids. The CDR3 spells CASNNRVDTEAFF. CDR3 DNA sequence: TGTGCCAGCAACAACAGGGTGGACACTGAAGCTTTCTTT.

V usage is TRBV27 and J usage is TRBJ1-6; TRBD1 matches at 7 bases. Germline CDR1 and CDR2: MNHEY and SMNVEV (reference sequence). The CDR3 is 16 residues long. The V segment lost 5 bases and the J segment 3 bases; nucleotides outside the gene matches: 7. Written as DNA, the CDR3 is TGTGCCAGCAGTCTCTCCGGGACAGTCTATAATTCACCCCTCCACTTT. This gives the protein CASSLSGTVYNSPLHF.

This clonotype was seen repeatedly, ten times or more. V gene TRBV10-1 combines with J gene TRBJ2-7, with no clear D. The CDR3 totals 14 residues. V was pared by 2 bases and J by 2 bases, with 10 bases between. Germline CDR1 WNHNN, CDR2 SYGVQD (reference sequence). CDR3 sequence: CASSEPARPYEQYF. CDR3 sequence (DNA): TGCGCCAGCAGTGAGCCGGCCAGACCCTACGAGCAGTACTTC.

At least ten counts were recorded for this clonotype. The chain employs TRBV27 and TRBJ1-2, with a possible D match to TRBD1 (6 bases). Germline CDR1 reads MNHEY; CDR2 reads SMNVEV (reference sequence). The ends were cut back, 8 bases at V and 4 bases at J, with 23 bases in the middle. CDR3 length equals 16 residues. CDR3 sequence (DNA): TGTGCCAGCTATGGGACGGCGGGGGCTATGACCTATGGCTACACCTTC. Translated, it gives CASYGTAGAMTYGYTF.

This chain uses TRBV20-1 with TRBJ2-3, with 9 bases that match TRBD2. Germline trimming cut 6 bases from V and 2 bases from J; bases unmatched to any gene: 3. Germline CDR1 DFQATT, CDR2 SNEGSKA (reference sequence). The CDR3 runs 13 residues. CDR3 in DNA: TGCAGTGCCTTAGCGGGAGCCACAGATACGCAGTATTTT. Translation: CSALAGATDTQYF.

This clonotype was observed many times. J is TRBJ2-2 and V is TRBV11-1, with D possibly TRBD2 on 5 matching bases. Germline V gene lookup returns CDR1 SGHAT and CDR2 FQDESV (reference sequence). The ends were cut back, 2 bases at V and 5 bases at J, with 15 bases in the middle. The CDR3 is 16 amino acids. The CDR3 region is CASSLRTLAKTGELFF. The CDR3, as DNA: TGTGCCAGCAGCTTACGTACGCTAGCCAAAACCGGGGAGCTGTTTTTT.

The gene calls are TRBV5-1 and TRBJ2-3, with 7 bases fitting TRBD2. Germline CDR1 reads SGHRS; CDR2 reads YFSETQ. The CDR3 sequence is 14 residues long. Germline trimming cut 2 bases from V and 4 bases from J; bases unmatched to any gene: 4. The CDR3 protein is CASSLAGPADTQYF. CDR3 DNA: TGCGCCAGCAGCTTAGCGGGACCCGCAGATACGCAGTATTTT.

This clonotype was counted many times. The chain employs TRBV7-2 and TRBJ2-1, with D possibly being TRBD1 (6 bases). V was trimmed by 2 bases and J by 5 bases, leaving 13 bases between them. Germline CDR1 SGHTA, CDR2 FQGNSA. This CDR3 has 15 residues. This CDR3 is CASSLRQGSHNEQFF. CDR3 nucleotide sequence: TGTGCCAGCAGCTTAAGGCAGGGGAGCCACAATGAGCAGTTCTTC.

This clonotype has ten or more counts. The chain is built from TRBV5-1 and TRBJ2-7; D is unclear. In germline, CDR1 is SGHRS, CDR2 YFSETQ. The length of the CDR3 is 12 residues. The V end was cut by 2 bases, the J end by 4 bases, with 7 bases between. CDR3 DNA: TGCGCCAGCAGCTTCCACCCTTACGAGCAGTACTTC. Its translation is CASSFHPYEQYF.